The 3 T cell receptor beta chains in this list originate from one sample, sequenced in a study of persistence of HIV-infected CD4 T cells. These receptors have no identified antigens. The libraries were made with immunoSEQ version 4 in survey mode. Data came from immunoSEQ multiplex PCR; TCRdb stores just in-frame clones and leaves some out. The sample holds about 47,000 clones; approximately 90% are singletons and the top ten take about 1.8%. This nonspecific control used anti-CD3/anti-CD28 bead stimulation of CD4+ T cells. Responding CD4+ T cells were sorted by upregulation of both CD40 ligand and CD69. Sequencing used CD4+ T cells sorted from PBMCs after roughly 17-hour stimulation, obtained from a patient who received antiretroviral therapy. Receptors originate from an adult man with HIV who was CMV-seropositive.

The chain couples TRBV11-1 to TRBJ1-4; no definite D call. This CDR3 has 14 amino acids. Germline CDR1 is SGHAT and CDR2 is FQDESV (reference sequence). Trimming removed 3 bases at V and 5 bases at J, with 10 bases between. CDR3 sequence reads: CASSLGSKNEKLFF. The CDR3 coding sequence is TGTGCCAGCAGCTTGGGCAGCAAGAATGAAAAACTGTTTTTT. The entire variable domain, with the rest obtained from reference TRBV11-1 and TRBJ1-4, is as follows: EAEVAQSPRYKITEKSQAVAFWCDPISGHATLYWYRQILGQGPELLVQFQDESVVDDSQLPKDRFSAERLKGVDSTLKIQPAELGDSAMYLCASSLGSKNEKLFFGSGTQLSVL.

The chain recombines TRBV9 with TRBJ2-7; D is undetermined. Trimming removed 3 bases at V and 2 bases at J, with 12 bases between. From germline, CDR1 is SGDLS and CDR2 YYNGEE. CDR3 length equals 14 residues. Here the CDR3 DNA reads TGTGCCAGCAGCGCCGGCAGGTATACCTACGAGCAGTACTTC. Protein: CASSAGRYTYEQYF.

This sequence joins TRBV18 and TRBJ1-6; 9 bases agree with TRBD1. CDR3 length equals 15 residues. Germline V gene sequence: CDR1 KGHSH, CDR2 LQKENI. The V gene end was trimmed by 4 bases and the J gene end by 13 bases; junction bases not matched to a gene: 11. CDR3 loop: CASSQGTGNHLPLHF. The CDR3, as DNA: TGTGCCAGCTCACAGGGGACAGGGAACCATTTGCCCCTCCACTTT.